The rows below give T cell receptor beta chains drawn from one sample of a study of T-cell memory formation after mild COVID-19. TCRdb recomputed calls from the 5' RACE reads with MiXCR, one row per CDR3 protein. Seen here are some 31,000 distinct CDR3 sequences, roughly an eighth observed once, and the top ten hold roughly 15%. Specimen: PBMCs or a T cell subset sorted from them (not recorded which). The receptors shown here come from an adult woman who had mild COVID-19 (a few samples of this study predate the infection). Cell type and time point are not known. Each CDR3 is given with its conserved first and last residue. Each record gives: CDR3 length, D gene, J gene, V gene, clone size, CDR3 protein, CDR3 DNA. A D gene is named only where the DNA matches it firmly. Size is omitted from some rows. Given values are once, few, many or a class for expanded clones.

>12|-|TRBJ1-5|TRBV20-1|many
CSAGRRNQPQHF
TGCAGTGCAGGGAGAAGAAATCAGCCCCAGCATTTT
>15|-|TRBJ2-1|TRBV7-2|once
CASSSASVSYNEQFF
TGTGCCAGCAGCTCAGCGTCCGTCTCTTACAATGAGCAGTTCTTC
>13|-|TRBJ1-1|TRBV10-3|many
CAIRDSMNTEAFF
TGTGCCATCAGGGACAGTATGAACACTGAAGCTTTCTTT
>16|-|TRBJ1-1|TRBV27|many
CASRPEANQGSTEAFF
TGTGCCAGCAGGCCGGAGGCTAATCAGGGCAGCACTGAAGCTTTCTTT
>16|-|TRBJ2-7|TRBV15|-
CATSRDLTLDPYEQYF
TGTGCCACCAGCAGAGATCTTACACTCGACCCCTACGAGCAGTACTTC
>14|-|TRBJ1-3|TRBV12-3/TRBV12-4|many
CASRGGQTGNTIYF
TGTGCCAGCAGGGGCGGACAAACTGGAAACACCATATATTTT
>17|TRBD2|TRBJ2-2|TRBV27|many
CASSLSGGRADTGELFF
TGTGCCAGCAGTTTATCGGGCGGGAGGGCGGACACCGGGGAGCTGTTTTTT
>15|-|TRBJ1-5|TRBV6-1|many
CASSAPPDRNQPQHF
TGTGCCAGCAGCGCCCCCCCCGACAGGAATCAGCCCCAGCATTTT
>12|-|TRBJ2-7|TRBV5-5|-
CASSFLRNEQYF
TGTGCCAGCAGCTTCTTACGCAACGAGCAGTACTTC
>17|-|TRBJ2-4|TRBV25-1|many
CASSDPKGGLAKNIQYF
TGTGCCAGCAGTGACCCCAAGGGTGGACTAGCCAAAAACATTCAGTACTTC
>18|TRBD2|TRBJ2-1|TRBV27|many
CASTTTGGSLLLTNEQFF
TGTGCCAGCACCACTACCGGGGGGTCCCTTCTGCTTACCAATGAGCAGTTCTTC
>14|-|TRBJ2-7|TRBV20-1|many
CSARDPGRGNEQYF
TGCAGTGCTAGAGATCCCGGCCGTGGGAACGAGCAGTACTTC
>14|TRBD2|TRBJ2-3|TRBV29-1|many
CSGSPSTSSDTQYF
TGCAGCGGTTCCCCATCGACTAGCTCCGATACGCAGTATTTT
>15|-|TRBJ1-2|TRBV4-2|many
CASSQDLLGNYGYTF
TGTGCCAGCAGCCAAGATCTGCTAGGAAACTATGGCTACACCTTC
>16|-|TRBJ2-1|TRBV27|many
CASSNSLQYSYNEQFF
TGTGCCAGCAGTAATTCACTACAGTACTCCTACAATGAGCAGTTCTTC
>14|-|TRBJ2-2|TRBV12-3/TRBV12-4|medium-sized
CASSLGQNTGELFF
TGTGCCAGCAGTTTGGGACAGAACACCGGGGAGCTGTTTTTT
>15|TRBD2|TRBJ2-1|TRBV12-3/TRBV12-4|few
CASSPPGLAGNEQFF
TGTGCCAGCAGCCCTCCGGGACTAGCCGGTAATGAGCAGTTCTTC
>15|-|TRBJ1-4|TRBV24-1|many
CATSTAVRTNEKLFF
TGTGCCACCAGCACTGCAGTGCGGACTAATGAAAAACTGTTTTTT
>14|-|TRBJ1-1|TRBV12-3/TRBV12-4|-
CASSHSGSNTEAFF
TGTGCCAGCAGCCACAGCGGTTCGAACACTGAAGCTTTCTTT
>15|-|TRBJ2-1|TRBV20-1|many
CSASRGGRRNNEQFF
TGCAGTGCTAGCCGCGGAGGGAGACGGAACAATGAGCAGTTCTTC
>14|-|TRBJ2-6|TRBV19|many
CASSMGDGANVLTF
TGTGCCAGTAGTATGGGGGACGGGGCCAACGTCCTGACTTTC
>13|-|TRBJ2-2|TRBV6-4|many
CASSDRDTGELFF
TGTGCCAGCAGTGACAGGGACACCGGGGAGCTGTTTTTT
>16|TRBD2|TRBJ2-7|TRBV18|many
CASSPGRLAGGYEQYF
TGTGCCAGCTCACCGGGACGACTAGCGGGAGGGTACGAGCAGTACTTC
>16|-|TRBJ2-2|TRBV7-6|many
CASSLFSGGNTGELFF
TGTGCCAGCAGCTTATTTAGTGGGGGCAACACCGGGGAGCTGTTTTTT
>14|TRBD2|TRBJ2-1|TRBV2|many
CASSVTSGSDEQFF
TGTGCCAGCAGTGTTACTAGCGGGAGCGATGAGCAGTTCTTC
>15|TRBD1|TRBJ1-1|TRBV12-3/TRBV12-4|many
CASNRDRALNTEAFF
TGTGCCAGCAACCGGGACAGGGCTCTGAACACTGAAGCTTTCTTT
>17|-|TRBJ1-5|TRBV12-3/TRBV12-4|many
CASSLGPRGGGNQPQHF
TGTGCCAGCAGTTTAGGACCCAGGGGAGGTGGCAATCAGCCCCAGCATTTT
>15|TRBD1|TRBJ1-1|TRBV5-6|many
CASSLHRGGVTEAFF
TGTGCCAGCAGCTTACACAGGGGTGGGGTCACTGAAGCTTTCTTT
>15|TRBD2|TRBJ2-5|TRBV12-3/TRBV12-4|-
CASSSQAGGLETQYF
TGTGCCAGCAGTTCCCAGGCGGGGGGCTTAGAGACCCAGTACTTC
>15|-|TRBJ2-7|TRBV25-1|many
CASSDPGQTTYEQYF
TGTGCCAGCAGTGATCCCGGACAGACCACCTACGAGCAGTACTTC
>12|-|TRBJ2-7|TRBV7-9|many
CASSLLPYEQYF
TGTGCCAGCAGCCTTCTCCCCTACGAGCAGTACTTC
>13|-|TRBJ2-3|TRBV7-2|-
CASSFRFPDTQYF
TGTGCCAGCAGCTTCAGGTTCCCAGATACGCAGTATTTT
>19|TRBD2|TRBJ2-2|TRBV18|many
CASSPSAHSGRSNTGELFF
TGTGCCAGCTCACCATCGGCCCATAGCGGGAGGTCGAACACCGGGGAGCTGTTTTTT
>14|TRBD1|TRBJ2-2|TRBV20-1|many
CSATGQTNTGELFF
TGCAGTGCTACGGGACAGACTAACACCGGGGAGCTGTTTTTT
>12|-|TRBJ2-1|TRBV5-1|many
CASSLDGNEQFF
TGCGCCAGCAGCTTGGACGGGAATGAGCAGTTCTTC
>13|-|TRBJ2-2|TRBV2|many
CASRDRNTGELFF
TGTGCCAGCAGGGACAGGAACACCGGGGAGCTGTTTTTT
>16|TRBD1|TRBJ2-2|TRBV5-5|medium-sized
CASSWTGAMNTGELFF
TGTGCCAGCAGCTGGACAGGGGCCATGAACACCGGGGAGCTGTTTTTT
>13|-|TRBJ2-1|TRBV5-4|-
CASSGDYPSEQFF
TGTGCCAGCAGCGGAGACTATCCGAGTGAGCAGTTCTTC
>13|TRBD1|TRBJ1-5|TRBV29-1|many
CSVESQGGQPQHF
TGCAGCGTTGAATCCCAGGGGGGTCAGCCCCAGCATTTT
>12|-|TRBJ2-1|TRBV15|-
CATGRDRAEQFF
TGTGCCACGGGCAGGGATCGAGCTGAGCAGTTCTTC
>16|TRBD1|TRBJ1-4|TRBV7-9|many
CASSSGQVRVNEKLFF
TGTGCCAGCAGCTCCGGACAGGTTCGGGTTAATGAAAAACTGTTTTTT
>16|-|TRBJ2-4|TRBV25-1|-
CASSDPGDLAKNIQYF
TGTGCCAGCAGTGATCCGGGAGATTTAGCCAAAAACATTCAGTACTTC
>16|-|TRBJ1-1|TRBV4-1|-
CASSQELGLLNTEAFF
TGCGCCAGCAGCCAAGAATTGGGACTCCTGAACACTGAAGCTTTCTTT
>14|-|TRBJ2-2|TRBV6-2/TRBV6-3|many
CASRQPSDTGELFF
TGTGCCAGCAGGCAGCCCTCGGACACCGGGGAGCTGTTTTTT
>15|-|TRBJ2-2|TRBV29-1|many
CSVQGLTGGTGELFF
TGCAGCGTTCAGGGCTTGACCGGCGGCACCGGGGAGCTGTTTTTT
>14|TRBD1|TRBJ2-5|TRBV7-2|many
CASSQGDHQETQYF
TGTGCCAGCAGCCAGGGGGATCACCAAGAGACCCAGTACTTC
>12|-|TRBJ2-7|TRBV5-8|-
CASSSDMYEQYF
TGTGCCAGCAGCTCAGACATGTACGAGCAGTACTTC
>14|-|TRBJ2-3|TRBV9|-
CASSVGADTDTQYF
TGTGCCAGCAGCGTAGGGGCAGACACAGATACGCAGTATTTT
>13|-|TRBJ2-1|TRBV6-2/TRBV6-3|many
CASNPPGTAEQFF
TGTGCCAGCAACCCCCCCGGGACCGCCGAGCAGTTCTTC
>15|-|TRBJ2-5|TRBV7-8|medium-sized
CASSFGLRDQETQYF
TGTGCCAGCAGCTTCGGTTTAAGAGACCAAGAGACCCAGTACTTC
>12|-|TRBJ2-1|TRBV20-1|many
CSASVATNEQFF
TGCAGTGCTAGCGTAGCGACCAATGAGCAGTTCTTC
>15|-|TRBJ1-1|TRBV6-1|many
CASSEDLGRVSEAFF
TGTGCCAGCAGTGAAGATCTGGGGCGCGTCTCTGAAGCTTTCTTT
>17|TRBD1|TRBJ1-2|TRBV7-9|many
CASSLDALDRVVYGYTF
TGTGCCAGCAGCTTAGACGCCCTGGACAGGGTTGTCTATGGCTACACCTTC
>15|-|TRBJ1-2|TRBV3-1|many
CASSQDDGLYYGYTF
TGTGCCAGCAGCCAAGACGACGGCTTATACTATGGCTACACCTTC